This entry lists 4 T cell receptor beta chains sequenced from one sample in a study of T cells in Graves' hyperthyroidism and ophthalmopathy. TCR beta CDR3 regions were amplified from RNA transcripts. First-round RT-PCR with HTBI primers amplified the TCR CDR3 region. MiXCR, run by TCRdb on the multiplex PCR reads, gives a single entry per CDR3 protein. The sample contains more than 550,000 distinct CDR3 sequences, roughly 20% of which appear only once. Sequencing input: blood. The receptors originated from a woman between 45 and 65 years old with Graves' hyperthyroidism that later progressed to Graves' ophthalmopathy.

This clonotype was counted a few times. The chain combines TRBV6-1 with TRBJ2-5, with D uncertain. CDR1 and CDR2 (germline): MNHNS, SASEGT. This CDR3 has 14 amino acids. Deletions cut 2 bases from V and 2 bases from J, with 9 bases between. The DNA for the CDR3 is TGTGCCAGCAGTGAATTAAGCAGACAAGAGACCCAGTACTTC. It translates to CASSELSRQETQYF.

This chain links TRBV20-1 with TRBJ1-2; the D gene is possibly TRBD1 (6 bases). The germline V gene encodes CDR1 DFQATT and CDR2 SNEGSKA (reference sequence). V was clipped by 0 bases and J by 7 bases, with 21 bases between them. The CDR3 covers 16 residues. In DNA form, the CDR3 reads TGCAGTGCTAGAGAGGGTGGGGGGGGCCCTGCGAGTGGCTACACCTTC. It is translated as CSAREGGGGPASGYTF.

The gene calls are TRBV19 and TRBJ1-5, with TRBD1 as a possible D gene (5 bases). V was trimmed by 5 bases and J by 7 bases, leaving 12 bases between them. The CDR3 is made up of 13 amino acids. From germline, CDR1 is LNHDA and CDR2 SQIVND (reference sequence). CDR3: CASSSRVIQPQHF. Written as DNA, the CDR3 is TGTGCCAGTAGTTCCAGGGTTATCCAGCCCCAGCATTTT.

This clonotype was detected ten times or more. The chain uses TRBV5-1 and TRBJ2-1; D is unresolved. The V gene lost 0 bases and the J gene lost 4 bases, with 8 bases spanning the gap. The V gene's germline CDR1 is SGHRS and CDR2 YFSETQ. This CDR3 comprises 14 residues. For the CDR3, the DNA is TGCGCCAGCAGCTTGGCCAGAGAGTACAATGAGCAGTTCTTC. Translated: CASSLAREYNEQFF.